This TCR beta chain came from a study of blood T cell repertoires in COVID-19. Study as a whole: There were acute and convalescent COVID-19 samples, and they came from the United States, Italy and Spain. PBMCs, B-cell-depleted T cells, or T cells provided the cDNA or gDNA that made up the material.

CDR1 and CDR2 (germline): SQVTM, ANQGSEA. Trimming removed 4 bases at V and 0 bases at J, with 7 bases between. The CDR3 consists of 12 residues. Original handling: For nucleated cells, counts were estimated from reference gene primer amplification. TCRdb's table, derived via immunoSEQ multiplex PCR, lists solely in-frame clones and lacks some. The V and J calls and clone size come from that table; D and trimming were worked out from the DNA. This sample has around 100,000 clones, with about 81% found just once. The genes are TRBV29-1 and TRBJ2-7; a possible D gene is TRBD2 (6 bases). This clonotype was obtained from a man aged 65-85 years with acute or convalescent COVID-19. Material: peripheral blood. As DNA, the CDR3 is TGCAGCGTTGTGGAGGGCTCCTACGAGCAGTACTTC. It is translated as CSVVEGSYEQYF.